This T cell receptor (beta chain) was profiled in a study of neurological immune-mediated disorders. TCRdb analysed the 5' RACE reads with MiXCR anew, one entry per CDR3 protein. The sample has tens of thousands of distinct CDR3 sequences; 2% to 3% are singletons. In this sample, this clonotype turned up many times. In germline, CDR1 is MNHEY, CDR2 SVGEGT. V shed 5 bases and J shed 9 bases, with 16 bases lying between them. The CDR3 contains 13 residues. The receptor's source is a woman aged 25 to 39 with multiple sclerosis. Input material: PBMCs. The chain has TRBV6-2 or TRBV6-3 and TRBJ1-1; D gene uncertain. The DNA for the CDR3 is TGTGCCAGCAGTCCCCTCCGGGCGTCTCAAGCTTTCTTT. Translation gives CASSPLRASQAFF.